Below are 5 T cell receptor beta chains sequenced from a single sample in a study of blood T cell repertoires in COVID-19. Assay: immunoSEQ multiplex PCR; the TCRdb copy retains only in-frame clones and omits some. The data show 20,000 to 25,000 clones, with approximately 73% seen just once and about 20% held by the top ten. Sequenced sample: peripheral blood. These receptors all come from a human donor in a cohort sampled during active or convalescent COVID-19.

The CDR3 spells CASSQDGQFYGYTF. In DNA form, the CDR3 reads TGCGCCAGCAGCCAAGATGGGCAGTTCTATGGCTACACCTTC. The chain joins TRBV4-1 to TRBJ1-2; D is unresolved. This CDR3 region has 14 residues. V was clipped by 0 bases and J by 4 bases, with 9 bases between them. Germline V gene lookup returns CDR1 MGHRA and CDR2 YSYEKL.

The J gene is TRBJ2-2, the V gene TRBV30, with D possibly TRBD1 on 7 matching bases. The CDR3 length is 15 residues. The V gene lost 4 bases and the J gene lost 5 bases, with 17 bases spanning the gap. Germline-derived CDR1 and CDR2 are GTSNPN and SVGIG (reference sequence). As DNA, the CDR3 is TGTGCCTGGACCGTAGGAGGGGGCCGGACCGGGGAGCTGTTTTTT. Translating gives CAWTVGGGRTGELFF.

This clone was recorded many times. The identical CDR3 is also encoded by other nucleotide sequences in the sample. The CDR3 region has the DNA TGTGCCTGGAGCCTAGGGGGCTCTAGCAATCAGCCCCAGCATTTT. Protein sequence: CAWSLGGSSNQPQHF. This chain joins TRBV30 and TRBJ1-5; 7 nucleotides agree with TRBD1. The V and J ends lost 3 bases and 0 bases, in that order; junction bases with no gene match: 5. Per the germline V gene, CDR1 is GTSNPN and CDR2 is SVGIG (reference sequence). The length of the CDR3 is 15 residues.

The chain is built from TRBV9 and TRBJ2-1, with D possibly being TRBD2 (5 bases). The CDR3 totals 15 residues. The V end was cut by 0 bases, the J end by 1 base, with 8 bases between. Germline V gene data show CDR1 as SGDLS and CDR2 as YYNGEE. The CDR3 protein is CASSVARESYNEQFF. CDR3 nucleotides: TGTGCCAGCAGCGTAGCACGGGAATCCTACAATGAGCAGTTCTTC. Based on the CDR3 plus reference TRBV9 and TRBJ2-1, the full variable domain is DSGVTQTPKHLITATGQRVTLRCSPRSGDLSVYWYQQSLDQGLQFLIQYYNGEERAKGNILERFSAQQFPDLHSELNLSSLELGDSALYFCASSVARESYNEQFFGPGTRLTVL.

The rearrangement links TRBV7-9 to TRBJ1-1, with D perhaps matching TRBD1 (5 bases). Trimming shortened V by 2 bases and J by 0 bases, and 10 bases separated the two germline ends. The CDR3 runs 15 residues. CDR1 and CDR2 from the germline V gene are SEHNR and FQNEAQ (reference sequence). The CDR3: CASSLSPGVNTEAFF. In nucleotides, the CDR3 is TGTGCCAGCAGCTTATCCCCGGGGGTGAACACTGAAGCTTTCTTT.